The clone carrying this T cell receptor (beta chain) has ten or more counts. The target antigen is unknown. Unique molecular identifiers were attached to individual cDNA molecules during library preparation. Methods used by the authors: Between about 20,000 and 750,000 TCRs appeared in each sample, and the median stood at 95,638. TCRdb re-called the RACE reads through MiXCR, storing one row per CDR3 protein. TCRdb, rather than the study authors, made the V and J calls. The profile shows 30,000 to 40,000 distinct CDR3 sequences, less than 5.5% of them singletons. V lost 0 bases to trimming and J lost 2 bases, with 18 bases between them. The CDR3 spans 18 residues. Per the germline V gene, CDR1 is MNHEY and CDR2 is SVGAGI. These data originate in a study of human T cells and chemical hapten exposure. Study-level background: The study traced per-sample TCR yield variation mainly to small differences in pooled library volumes.

Stated time point: healthy volunteer bleed at 6 weeks. From whole blood left unfractionated, total RNA was extracted. Study-level findings and limits: There was no change with DPC sensitization in TCRs above 1 in 1000 frequency.

Sequencing input: whole blood. This receptor was identified in a human donor in good health. Some clones in this sample may be carry-over from other donors' samples. This sequence joins TRBV6-5 and TRBJ2-3; D is perhaps TRBD2 (6 bases). In DNA form, the CDR3 reads TGTGCCAGCAGTTACTCGAGTCTTGCGGGGATATCCACAGATACGCAGTATTTT. As protein: CASSYSSLAGISTDTQYF.